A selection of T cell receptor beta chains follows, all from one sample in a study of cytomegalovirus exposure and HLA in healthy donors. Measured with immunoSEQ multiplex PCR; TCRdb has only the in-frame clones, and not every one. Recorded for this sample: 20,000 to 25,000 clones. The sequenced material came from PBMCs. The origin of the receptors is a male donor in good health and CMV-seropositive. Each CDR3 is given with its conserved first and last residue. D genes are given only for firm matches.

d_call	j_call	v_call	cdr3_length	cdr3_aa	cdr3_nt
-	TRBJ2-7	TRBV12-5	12	CASGTGPHEQYF	TGTGCTAGTGGTACAGGCCCACACGAGCAGTACTTC
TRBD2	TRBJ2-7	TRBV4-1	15	CASSQAAGIVPEQYF	TGCGCCAGCAGCCAAGCAGCGGGAATAGTTCCCGAGCAGTACTTC
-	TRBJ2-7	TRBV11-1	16	CASSWYRSSSAYEQYF	TGTGCCAGCAGCTGGTACAGGTCCTCAAGCGCCTACGAGCAGTACTTC
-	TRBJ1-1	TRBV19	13	CASSPWEATEAFF	TGTGCCAGTAGCCCCTGGGAGGCCACTGAAGCTTTCTTT
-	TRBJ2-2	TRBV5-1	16	CASSLSQGLNTGELFF	TGCGCCAGCAGCTTGTCCCAGGGCCTGAACACCGGGGAGCTGTTTTTT
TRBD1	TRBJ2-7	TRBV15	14	CATSHRGASYEQYF	TGTGCCACCAGCCACAGGGGAGCCTCCTACGAGCAGTACTTC
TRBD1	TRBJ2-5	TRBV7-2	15	CASKESGQVTGAQYF	TGTGCCAGCAAAGAATCAGGACAGGTGACAGGGGCCCAGTACTTC
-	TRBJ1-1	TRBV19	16	CASSIEGFRRGTEAFF	TGTGCCAGTAGTATAGAAGGTTTCCGGAGGGGCACTGAAGCTTTCTTT
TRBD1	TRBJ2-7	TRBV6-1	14	CASSITGAQYEQYF	TGTGCCAGCAGTATTACAGGGGCCCAATACGAGCAGTACTTC
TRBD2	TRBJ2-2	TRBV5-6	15	CASSTGLQNTGELFF	TGTGCCAGCAGCACGGGACTACAAAACACCGGGGAGCTGTTTTTT
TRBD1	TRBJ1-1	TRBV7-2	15	CASSSPDRGKGEAFF	TGTGCCAGCAGCTCCCCGGACAGGGGAAAGGGTGAAGCTTTCTTT
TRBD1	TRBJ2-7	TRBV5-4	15	CASSLGGQGTYEQYF	TGTGCCAGCAGCTTGGGTGGACAGGGGACCTACGAGCAGTACTTC
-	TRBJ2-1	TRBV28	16	CASSLSAGRISDEQFF	TGTGCCAGCAGTTTATCGGCGGGCCGGATAAGCGATGAGCAGTTCTTC
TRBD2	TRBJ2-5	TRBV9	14	CASSVGTSEETQYF	TGTGCCAGCAGCGTCGGGACTAGCGAGGAGACCCAGTACTTC
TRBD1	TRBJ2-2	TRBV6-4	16	CASSDSGTGNTGELFF	TGTGCCAGCAGTGACTCAGGGACAGGGAACACCGGGGAGCTGTTTTTT
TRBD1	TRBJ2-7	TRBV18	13	CASSGTGDGEQYF	TGTGCCAGCTCCGGGACAGGGGATGGAGAGCAGTACTTC
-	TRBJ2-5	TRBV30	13	CACAKGAVETQYF	TGTGCCTGTGCGAAAGGGGCGGTGGAGACCCAGTACTTC
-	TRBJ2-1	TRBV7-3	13	CASSLWADNEQFF	TGTGCCAGCAGCTTATGGGCAGACAATGAGCAGTTCTTC
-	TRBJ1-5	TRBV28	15	CASSGRTGREGPQHF	TGTGCCAGCAGTGGCCGGACGGGACGGGAGGGGCCCCAGCATTTT
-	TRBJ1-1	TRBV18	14	CASSPQGHSTEAFF	TGTGCCAGCTCACCACAAGGACACTCAACTGAAGCTTTCTTT
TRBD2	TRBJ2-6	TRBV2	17	CASSQTSGTSGANVLTF	TGTGCCAGCAGCCAGACTAGCGGAACGTCTGGGGCCAACGTCCTGACTTTC
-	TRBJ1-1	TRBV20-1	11	CSARHGYQAFF	TGCAGTGCTAGGCACGGTTACCAAGCTTTCTTT
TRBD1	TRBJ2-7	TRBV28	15	CASRTIGQGRDEQYF	TGTGCCAGCAGGACGATTGGACAGGGGAGGGACGAGCAGTACTTC
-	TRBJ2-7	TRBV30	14	CAWSVYLVAYEQYF	TGTGCCTGGAGTGTATACCTGGTAGCCTACGAGCAGTACTTC
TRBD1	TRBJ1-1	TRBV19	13	CASARGHDTEAFF	TGTGCCAGTGCGAGGGGGCATGACACTGAAGCTTTCTTT
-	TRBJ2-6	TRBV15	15	CATSWEFSGANVLTF	TGTGCCACCAGCTGGGAGTTCTCTGGGGCCAACGTCCTGACTTTC
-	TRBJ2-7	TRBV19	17	CASSPPRWGGAVDEQYF	TGTGCCAGTAGTCCTCCCCGCTGGGGGGGCGCCGTCGACGAGCAGTACTTC
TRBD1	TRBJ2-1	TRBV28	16	CASSARDRSSDNEQFF	TGTGCCAGCAGTGCTAGGGACAGAAGCTCCGACAATGAGCAGTTCTTC
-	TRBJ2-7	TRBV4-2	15	CASSHEERGSYEQYF	TGTGCCAGCAGCCACGAGGAAAGGGGCTCCTACGAGCAGTACTTC
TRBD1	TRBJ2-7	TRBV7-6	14	CASSLGQGVHEQYF	TGTGCCAGCAGCTTGGGACAGGGTGTGCACGAGCAGTACTTC
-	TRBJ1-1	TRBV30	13	CAWSGQVDTEAFF	TGTGCCTGGAGTGGACAGGTCGACACTGAAGCTTTCTTT
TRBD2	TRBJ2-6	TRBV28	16	CATSSGRLSGANVLTF	TGTGCCACCTCTAGCGGGAGATTGTCTGGGGCCAACGTCCTGACTTTC